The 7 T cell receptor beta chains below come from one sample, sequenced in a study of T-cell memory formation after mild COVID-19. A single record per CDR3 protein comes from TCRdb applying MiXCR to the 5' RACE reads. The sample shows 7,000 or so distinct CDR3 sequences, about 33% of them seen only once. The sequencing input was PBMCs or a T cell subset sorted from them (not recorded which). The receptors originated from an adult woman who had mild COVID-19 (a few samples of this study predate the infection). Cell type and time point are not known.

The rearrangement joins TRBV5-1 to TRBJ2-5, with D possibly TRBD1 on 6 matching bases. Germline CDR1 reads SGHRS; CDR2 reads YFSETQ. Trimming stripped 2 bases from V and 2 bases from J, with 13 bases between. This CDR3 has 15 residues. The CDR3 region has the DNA TGCGCCAGCAGCTTTATAGGACAGTTTCAAGAGACCCAGTACTTC. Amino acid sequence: CASSFIGQFQETQYF.

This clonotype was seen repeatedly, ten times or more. CDR3 in DNA: TGTGCCAGCAGCCCGCCAGCGGGATTGAGTGATAATGAGCAGTTCTTC. It encodes CASSPPAGLSDNEQFF. V gene TRBV4-2 combines with J gene TRBJ2-1; TRBD2 matches at 7 bases. The CDR3 sequence is 16 residues long. Per the germline V gene, CDR1 is LGHNA and CDR2 is YNFKEQ. Trimming at V came to 4 bases and at J to 7 bases, leaving 13 bases not matched to a gene.

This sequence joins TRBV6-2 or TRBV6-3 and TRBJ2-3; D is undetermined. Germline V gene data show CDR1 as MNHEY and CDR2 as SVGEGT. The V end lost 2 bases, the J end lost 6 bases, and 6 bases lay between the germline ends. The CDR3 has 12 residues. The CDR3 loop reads CASSYQRDTQYF. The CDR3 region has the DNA TGTGCCAGCAGTTACCAAAGGGATACGCAGTATTTT.

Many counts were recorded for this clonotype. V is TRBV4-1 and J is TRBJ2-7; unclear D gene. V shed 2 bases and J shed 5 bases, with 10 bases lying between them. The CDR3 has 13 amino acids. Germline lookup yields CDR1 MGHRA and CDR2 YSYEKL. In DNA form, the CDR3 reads TGCGCCAGCAGCCAACCGAATGGGGACGAGCAGTACTTC. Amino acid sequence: CASSQPNGDEQYF.

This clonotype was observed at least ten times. CDR3 bases: TGTGCCAGCAGCGACGGAAATGGCTACACCTTC. Translating gives CASSDGNGYTF. The J gene is TRBJ1-2, the V gene TRBV7-9; D is unresolved. The V end lost 5 bases, the J end lost 6 bases, and 7 bases lay between the germline ends. Germline CDR1 reads SEHNR; CDR2 reads FQNEAQ (reference sequence). The CDR3 is 11 residues long.

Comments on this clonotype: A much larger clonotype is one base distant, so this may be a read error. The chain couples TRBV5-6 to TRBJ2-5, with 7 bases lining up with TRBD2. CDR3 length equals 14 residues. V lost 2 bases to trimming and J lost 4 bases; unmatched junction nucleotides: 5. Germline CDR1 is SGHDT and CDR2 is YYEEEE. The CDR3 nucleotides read TGTGCCAGCAGCTTCGGGACTACGCCAGAGACCCAGTACTTC. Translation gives CASSFGTTPETQYF.

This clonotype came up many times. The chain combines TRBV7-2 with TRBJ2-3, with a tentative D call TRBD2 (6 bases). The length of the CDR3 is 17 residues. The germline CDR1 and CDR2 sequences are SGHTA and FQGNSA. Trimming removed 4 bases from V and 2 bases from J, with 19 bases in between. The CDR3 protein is CASSSKPPGLFTDTQYF. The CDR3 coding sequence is TGTGCCAGCAGCTCGAAACCTCCGGGACTCTTCACAGATACGCAGTATTTT.